This TCR beta chain was sequenced for a study of blood T cell repertoires in COVID-19. Study context: The samples span acute and convalescent COVID-19 from the United States, Italy and Spain. PBMCs, B-cell-depleted T cells, or T cells provided the cDNA or gDNA that made up the material.

Per the original methods: Estimation of nucleated cell counts was performed using reference gene primer amplification. The method was immunoSEQ multiplex PCR; TCRdb's version includes in-frame clones alone and lacks a portion of them. V and J calls and clone size are given by that table; D and trimming were obtained from the DNA. The table records about 52,000 clones, about 90% of them present only once. Germline CDR1 reads SGDLS; CDR2 reads YYNGEE. The CDR3 consists of 16 residues. V lost 0 bases to trimming and J lost 4 bases; unmatched junction nucleotides: 8. The chain is built from TRBV9 and TRBJ1-1; TRBD1 aligns across 8 bases. Sequenced input: peripheral blood. The sequence was collected from a human donor with active COVID-19. The donor label of this sample is uncertain. CDR3 amino acids: CASSVGVTGVTTEAFF. CDR3 nucleotides: TGTGCCAGCAGCGTAGGAGTGACAGGGGTGACCACTGAAGCTTTCTTT.